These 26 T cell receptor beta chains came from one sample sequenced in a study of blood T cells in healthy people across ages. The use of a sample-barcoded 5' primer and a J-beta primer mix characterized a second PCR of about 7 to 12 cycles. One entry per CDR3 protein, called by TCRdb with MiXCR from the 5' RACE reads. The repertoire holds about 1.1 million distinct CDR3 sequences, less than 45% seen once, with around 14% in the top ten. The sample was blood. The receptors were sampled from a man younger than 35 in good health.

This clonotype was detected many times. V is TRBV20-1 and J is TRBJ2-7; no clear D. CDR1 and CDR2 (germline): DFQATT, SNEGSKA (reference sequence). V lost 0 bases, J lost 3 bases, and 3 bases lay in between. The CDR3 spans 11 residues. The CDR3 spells CSARESYEQYF. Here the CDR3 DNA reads TGCAGTGCTAGAGAGAGCTACGAGCAGTACTTC.

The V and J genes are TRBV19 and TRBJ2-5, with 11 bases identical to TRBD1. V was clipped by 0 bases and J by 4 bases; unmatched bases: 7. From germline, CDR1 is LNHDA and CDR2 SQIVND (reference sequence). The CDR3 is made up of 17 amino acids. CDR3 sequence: CASSIDWDRGIGETQYF. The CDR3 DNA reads TGTGCCAGTAGTATAGACTGGGACAGGGGGATAGGAGAGACCCAGTACTTC.

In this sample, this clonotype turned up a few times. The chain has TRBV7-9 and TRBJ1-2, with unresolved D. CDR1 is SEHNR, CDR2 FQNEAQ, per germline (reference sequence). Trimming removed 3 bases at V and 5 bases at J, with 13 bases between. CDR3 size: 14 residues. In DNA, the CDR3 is TGTGCCAGCAGCTTCCCTAAGAGAGCTTATGGCTACACCTTC. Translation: CASSFPKRAYGYTF.

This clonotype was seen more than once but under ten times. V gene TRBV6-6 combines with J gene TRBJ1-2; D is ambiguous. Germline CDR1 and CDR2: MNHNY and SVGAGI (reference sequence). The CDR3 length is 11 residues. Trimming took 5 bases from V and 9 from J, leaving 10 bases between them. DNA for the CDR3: TGTGCCAGCAGTGGTCGAAGGAGCTACACCTTC. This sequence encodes CASSGRRSYTF.

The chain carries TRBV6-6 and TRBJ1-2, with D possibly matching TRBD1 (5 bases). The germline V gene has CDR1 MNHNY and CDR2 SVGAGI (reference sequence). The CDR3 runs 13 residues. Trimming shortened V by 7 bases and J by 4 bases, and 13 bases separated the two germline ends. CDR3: CASTAGGSYGYTF. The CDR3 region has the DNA TGTGCCAGCACCGCGGGGGGTAGCTATGGCTACACCTTC.

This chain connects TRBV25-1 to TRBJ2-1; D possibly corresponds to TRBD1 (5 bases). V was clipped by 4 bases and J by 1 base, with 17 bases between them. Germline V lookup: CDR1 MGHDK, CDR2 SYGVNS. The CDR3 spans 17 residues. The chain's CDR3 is CASSGRDLPKSYNEQFF. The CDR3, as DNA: TGTGCCAGCAGTGGCAGGGATTTACCCAAGTCCTACAATGAGCAGTTCTTC.

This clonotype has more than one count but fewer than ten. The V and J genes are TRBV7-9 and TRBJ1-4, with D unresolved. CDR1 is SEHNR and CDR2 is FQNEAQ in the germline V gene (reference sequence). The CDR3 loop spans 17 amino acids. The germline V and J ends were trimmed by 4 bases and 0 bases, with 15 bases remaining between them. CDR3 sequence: CASSSMRATATNEKLFF. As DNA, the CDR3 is TGTGCCAGCAGCTCAATGCGGGCAACCGCAACTAATGAAAAACTGTTTTTT. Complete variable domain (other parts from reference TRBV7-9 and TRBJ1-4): DTGVSQNPRHKITKRGQNVTFRCDPISEHNRLYWYRQTLGQGPEFLTYFQNEAQLEKSRLLSDRFSAERPKGSFSTLEIQRTEQGDSAMYLCASSSMRATATNEKLFFGSGTQLSVL.

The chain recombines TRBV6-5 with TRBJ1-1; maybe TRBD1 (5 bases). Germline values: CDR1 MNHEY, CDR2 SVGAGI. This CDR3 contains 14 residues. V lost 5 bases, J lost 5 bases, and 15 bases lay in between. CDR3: CASSVPGGGTEAFF. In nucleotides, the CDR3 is TGTGCCAGCAGTGTCCCGGGGGGGGGAACTGAAGCTTTCTTT.

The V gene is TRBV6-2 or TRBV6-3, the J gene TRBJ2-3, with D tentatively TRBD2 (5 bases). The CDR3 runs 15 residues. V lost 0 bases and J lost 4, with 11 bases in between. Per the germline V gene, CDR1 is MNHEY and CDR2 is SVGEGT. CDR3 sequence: CASSYSSRVPDTQYF. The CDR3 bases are TGTGCCAGCAGTTACTCTTCGAGGGTCCCAGATACGCAGTATTTT.

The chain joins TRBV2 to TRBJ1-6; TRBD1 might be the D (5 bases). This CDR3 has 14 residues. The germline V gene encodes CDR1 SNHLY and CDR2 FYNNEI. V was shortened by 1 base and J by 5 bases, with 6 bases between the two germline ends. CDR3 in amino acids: CASSEVGDNSPLHF. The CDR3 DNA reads TGTGCCAGCAGTGAAGTAGGGGATAATTCACCCCTCCACTTT.

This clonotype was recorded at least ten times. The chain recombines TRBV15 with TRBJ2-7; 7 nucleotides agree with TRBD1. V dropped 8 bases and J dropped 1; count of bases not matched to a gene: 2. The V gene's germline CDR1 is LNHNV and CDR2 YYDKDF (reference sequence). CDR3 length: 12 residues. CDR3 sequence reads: CATRQGSYEQYF. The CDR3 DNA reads TGTGCCACCCGACAGGGATCCTACGAGCAGTACTTC. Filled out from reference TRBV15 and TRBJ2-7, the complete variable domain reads DAMVIQNPRYQVTQFGKPVTLSCSQTLNHNVMYWYQQKSSQAPKLLFHYYDKDFNNEADTPDNFQSRRPNTSFCFLDIRSPGLGDTAMYLCATRQGSYEQYFGPGTRLTVT.

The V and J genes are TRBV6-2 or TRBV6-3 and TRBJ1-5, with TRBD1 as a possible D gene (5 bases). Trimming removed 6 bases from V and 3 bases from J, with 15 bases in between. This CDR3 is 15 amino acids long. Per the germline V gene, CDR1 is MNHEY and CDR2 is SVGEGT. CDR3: CASRRDSGSNQPQHF. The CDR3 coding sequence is TGTGCCAGCAGACGCGATTCAGGGTCCAATCAGCCCCAGCATTTT.

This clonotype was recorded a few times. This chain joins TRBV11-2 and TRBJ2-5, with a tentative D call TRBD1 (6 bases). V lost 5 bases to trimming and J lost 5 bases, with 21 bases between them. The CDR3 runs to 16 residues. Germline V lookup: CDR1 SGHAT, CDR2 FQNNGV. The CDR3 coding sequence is TGTGCCAGCAGCACATTTCGAGGGACATCGGTGGAGACCCAGTACTTC. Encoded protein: CASSTFRGTSVETQYF.

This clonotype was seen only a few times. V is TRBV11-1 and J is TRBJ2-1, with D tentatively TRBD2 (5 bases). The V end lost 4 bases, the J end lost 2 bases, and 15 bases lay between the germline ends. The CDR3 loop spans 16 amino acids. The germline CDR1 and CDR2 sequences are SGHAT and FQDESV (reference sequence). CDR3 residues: CASSSPAAGTYNEQFF. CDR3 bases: TGTGCCAGCAGCTCCCCCGCGGCGGGTACCTACAATGAGCAGTTCTTC.

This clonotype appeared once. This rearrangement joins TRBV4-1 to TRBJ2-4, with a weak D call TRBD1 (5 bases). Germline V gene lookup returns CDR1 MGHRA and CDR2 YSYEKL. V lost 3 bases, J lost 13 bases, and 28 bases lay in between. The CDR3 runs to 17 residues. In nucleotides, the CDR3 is TGCGCCAGCAGCCAGGGGCAGGGCCAAACCCCCCGAAATGAGCAGTACTTC. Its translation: CASSQGQGQTPRNEQYF.

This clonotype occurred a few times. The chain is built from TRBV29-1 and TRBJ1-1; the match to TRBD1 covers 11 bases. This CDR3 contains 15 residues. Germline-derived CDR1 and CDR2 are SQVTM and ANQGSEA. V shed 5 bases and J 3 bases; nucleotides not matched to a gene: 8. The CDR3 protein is CSVSGQGAGDTEAFF. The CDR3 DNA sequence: TGCAGCGTTTCCGGACAGGGGGCTGGGGACACTGAAGCTTTCTTT.

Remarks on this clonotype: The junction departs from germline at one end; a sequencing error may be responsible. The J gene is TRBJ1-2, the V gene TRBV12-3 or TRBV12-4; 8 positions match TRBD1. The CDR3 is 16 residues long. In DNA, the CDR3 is TGTGCCGGCAGTGCGGGGAAGGACAGGGTGTGGTATGGCTACACCTTC. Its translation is CAGSAGKDRVWYGYTF.

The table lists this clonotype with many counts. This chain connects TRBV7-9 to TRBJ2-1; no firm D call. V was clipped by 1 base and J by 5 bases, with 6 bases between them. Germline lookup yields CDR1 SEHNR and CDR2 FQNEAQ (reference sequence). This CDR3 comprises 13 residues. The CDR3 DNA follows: TGTGCCAGCAGCTTAGACACCAACAATGAGCAGTTCTTC. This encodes CASSLDTNNEQFF.

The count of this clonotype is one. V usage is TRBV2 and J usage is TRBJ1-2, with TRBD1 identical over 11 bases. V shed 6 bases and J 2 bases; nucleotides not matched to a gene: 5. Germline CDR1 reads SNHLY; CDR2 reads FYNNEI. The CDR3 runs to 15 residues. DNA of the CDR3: TGTGCCAGCAGCGACTGGACAGGGGGCAACTATGGCTACACCTTC. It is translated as CASSDWTGGNYGYTF.

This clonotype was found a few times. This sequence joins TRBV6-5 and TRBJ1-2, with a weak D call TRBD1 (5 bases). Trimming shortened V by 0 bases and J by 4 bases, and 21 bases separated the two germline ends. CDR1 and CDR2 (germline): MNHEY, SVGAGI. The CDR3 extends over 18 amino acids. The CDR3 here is CASSYSNKEDSGPYGYTF. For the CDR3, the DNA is TGTGCCAGCAGTTACTCGAATAAGGAAGACAGTGGACCCTATGGCTACACCTTC.

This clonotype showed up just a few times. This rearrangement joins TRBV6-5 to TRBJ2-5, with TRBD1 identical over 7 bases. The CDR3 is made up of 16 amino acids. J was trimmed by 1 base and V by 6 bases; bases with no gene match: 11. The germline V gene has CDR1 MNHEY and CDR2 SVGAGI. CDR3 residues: CASSRGTVGTQETQYF. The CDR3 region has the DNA TGTGCCAGCAGCCGAGGGACAGTCGGAACCCAAGAGACCCAGTACTTC.

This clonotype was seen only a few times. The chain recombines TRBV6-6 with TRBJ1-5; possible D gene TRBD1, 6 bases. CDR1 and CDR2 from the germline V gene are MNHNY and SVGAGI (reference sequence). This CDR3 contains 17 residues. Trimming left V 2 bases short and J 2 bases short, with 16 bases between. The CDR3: CASSYTQHRDGNQPQHF. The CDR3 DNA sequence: TGTGCCAGCAGTTACACTCAACACAGGGACGGCAATCAGCCCCAGCATTTT.

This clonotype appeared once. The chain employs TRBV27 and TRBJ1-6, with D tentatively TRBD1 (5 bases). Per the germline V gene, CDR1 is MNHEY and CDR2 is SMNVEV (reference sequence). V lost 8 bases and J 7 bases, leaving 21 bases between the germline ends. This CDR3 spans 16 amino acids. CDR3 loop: CASPPRWQGENSPLHF. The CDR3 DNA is TGTGCCAGCCCCCCCCGGTGGCAGGGTGAAAATTCACCCCTCCACTTT.

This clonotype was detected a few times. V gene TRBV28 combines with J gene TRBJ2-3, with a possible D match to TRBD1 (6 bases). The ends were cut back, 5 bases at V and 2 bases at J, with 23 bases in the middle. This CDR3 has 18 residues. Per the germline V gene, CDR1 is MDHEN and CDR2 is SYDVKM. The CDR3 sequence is CASSDSIGQRLNTDTQYF. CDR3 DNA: TGTGCCAGCAGTGACTCGATAGGACAGCGCTTAAACACAGATACGCAGTATTTT.

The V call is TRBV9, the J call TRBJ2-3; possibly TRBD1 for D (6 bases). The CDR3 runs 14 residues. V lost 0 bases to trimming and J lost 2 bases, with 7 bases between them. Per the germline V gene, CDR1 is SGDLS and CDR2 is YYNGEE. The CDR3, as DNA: TGTGCCAGCAGCGTAGGACAGGTCACAGATACGCAGTATTTT. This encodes CASSVGQVTDTQYF. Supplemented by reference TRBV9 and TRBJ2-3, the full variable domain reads DSGVTQTPKHLITATGQRVTLRCSPRSGDLSVYWYQQSLDQGLQFLIQYYNGEERAKGNILERFSAQQFPDLHSELNLSSLELGDSALYFCASSVGQVTDTQYFGPGTRLTVL.

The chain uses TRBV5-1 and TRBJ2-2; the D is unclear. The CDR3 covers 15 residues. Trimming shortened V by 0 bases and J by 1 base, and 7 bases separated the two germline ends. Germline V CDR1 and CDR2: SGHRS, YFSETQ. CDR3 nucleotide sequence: TGCGCCAGCAGCTTGGGTCGTTTGAACACCGGGGAGCTGTTTTTT. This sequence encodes CASSLGRLNTGELFF. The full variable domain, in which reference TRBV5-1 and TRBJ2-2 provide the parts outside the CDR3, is KAGVTQTPRYLIKTRGQQVTLSCSPISGHRSVSWYQQTPGQGLQFLFEYFSETQRNKGNFPGRFSGRQFSNSRSEMNVSTLELGDSALYLCASSLGRLNTGELFFGEGSRLTVL.